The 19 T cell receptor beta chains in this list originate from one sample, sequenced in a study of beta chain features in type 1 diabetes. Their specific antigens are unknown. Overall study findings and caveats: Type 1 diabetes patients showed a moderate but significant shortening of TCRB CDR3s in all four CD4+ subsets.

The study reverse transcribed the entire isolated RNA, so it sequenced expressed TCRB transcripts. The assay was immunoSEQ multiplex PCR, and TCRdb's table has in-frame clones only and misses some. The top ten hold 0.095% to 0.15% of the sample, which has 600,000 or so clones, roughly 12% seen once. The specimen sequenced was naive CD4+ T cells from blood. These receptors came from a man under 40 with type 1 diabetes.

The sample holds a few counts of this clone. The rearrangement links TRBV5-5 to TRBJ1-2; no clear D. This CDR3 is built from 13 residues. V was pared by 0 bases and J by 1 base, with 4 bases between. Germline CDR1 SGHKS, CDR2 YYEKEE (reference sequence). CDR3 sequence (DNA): TGTGCCAGCAGCTTGGCCTTTAACTATGGCTACACCTTC. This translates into CASSLAFNYGYTF.

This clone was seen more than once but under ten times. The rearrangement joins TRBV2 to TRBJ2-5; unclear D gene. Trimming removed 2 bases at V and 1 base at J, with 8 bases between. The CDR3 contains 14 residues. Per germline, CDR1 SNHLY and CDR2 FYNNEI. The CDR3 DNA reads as TGTGCCAGCAGTGAACAATTGGTCCAAGAGACCCAGTACTTC. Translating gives CASSEQLVQETQYF. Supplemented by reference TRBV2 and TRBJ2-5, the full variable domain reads EPEVTQTPSHQVTQMGQEVILRCVPISNHLYFYWYRQILGQKVEFLVSFYNNEISEKSEIFDDQFSVERPDGSNFTLKIRSTKLEDSAMYFCASSEQLVQETQYFGPGTRLLVL.

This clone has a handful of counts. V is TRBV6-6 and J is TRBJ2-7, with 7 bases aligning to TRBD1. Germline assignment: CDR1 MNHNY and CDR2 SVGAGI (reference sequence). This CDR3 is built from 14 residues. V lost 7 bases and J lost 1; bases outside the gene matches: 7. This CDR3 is CASNRDSPSYEQYF. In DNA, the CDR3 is TGTGCCAGCAACCGGGACAGTCCGTCCTACGAGCAGTACTTC.

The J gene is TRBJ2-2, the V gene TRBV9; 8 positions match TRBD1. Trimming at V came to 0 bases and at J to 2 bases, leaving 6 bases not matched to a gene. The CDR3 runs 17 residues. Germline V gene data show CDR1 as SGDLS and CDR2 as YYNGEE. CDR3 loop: CASSVVADRGNTGELFF. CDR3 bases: TGTGCCAGCAGCGTAGTAGCCGACAGGGGAAACACCGGGGAGCTGTTTTTT. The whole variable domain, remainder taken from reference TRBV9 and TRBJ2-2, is DSGVTQTPKHLITATGQRVTLRCSPRSGDLSVYWYQQSLDQGLQFLIQYYNGEERAKGNILERFSAQQFPDLHSELNLSSLELGDSALYFCASSVVADRGNTGELFFGEGSRLTVL.

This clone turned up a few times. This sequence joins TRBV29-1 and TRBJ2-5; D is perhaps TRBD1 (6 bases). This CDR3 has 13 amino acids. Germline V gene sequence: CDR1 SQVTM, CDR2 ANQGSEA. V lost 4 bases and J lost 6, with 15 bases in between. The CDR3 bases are TGCAGCGTTGGCTTGAGGGGGTTTAAGACCCAGTACTTC. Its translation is CSVGLRGFKTQYF.

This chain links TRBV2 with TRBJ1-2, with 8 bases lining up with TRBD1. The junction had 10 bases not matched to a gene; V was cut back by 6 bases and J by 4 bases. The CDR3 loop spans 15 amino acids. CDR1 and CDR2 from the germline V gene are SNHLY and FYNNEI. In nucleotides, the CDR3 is TGTGCCAGCAGGAATGGACAGGGAGCTACCTATGGCTACACCTTC. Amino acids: CASRNGQGATYGYTF. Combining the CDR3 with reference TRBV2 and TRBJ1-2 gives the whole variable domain EPEVTQTPSHQVTQMGQEVILRCVPISNHLYFYWYRQILGQKVEFLVSFYNNEISEKSEIFDDQFSVERPDGSNFTLKIRSTKLEDSAMYFCASRNGQGATYGYTFGSGTRLTVV.

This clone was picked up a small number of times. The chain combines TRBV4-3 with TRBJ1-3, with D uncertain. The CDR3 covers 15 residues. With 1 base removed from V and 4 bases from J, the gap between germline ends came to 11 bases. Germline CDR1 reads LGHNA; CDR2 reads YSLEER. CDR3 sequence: CASSQVNALGNTIYF. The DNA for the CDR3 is TGCGCCAGCAGCCAAGTTAATGCCCTGGGAAACACCATATATTTT.

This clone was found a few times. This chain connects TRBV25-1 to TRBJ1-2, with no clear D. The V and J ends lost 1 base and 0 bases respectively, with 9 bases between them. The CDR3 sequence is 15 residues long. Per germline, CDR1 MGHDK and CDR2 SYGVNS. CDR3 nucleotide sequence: TGTGCCAGCAGTGAATCCGGGTCAGCTAACTATGGCTACACCTTC. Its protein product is CASSESGSANYGYTF.

CDR3 sequence: CAWTLTGVETQYF. The CDR3 bases are TGTGCCTGGACCCTTACCGGGGTAGAGACCCAGTACTTC. The rearrangement uses TRBV30 and TRBJ2-5; possible D gene TRBD2, 5 bases. Germline values: CDR1 GTSNPN, CDR2 SVGIG (reference sequence). This CDR3 region has 13 residues. V lost 4 bases and J 4 bases, leaving 13 bases between the germline ends. Supplemented by reference TRBV30 and TRBJ2-5, the full variable domain reads SQTIHQWPATLVQPVGSPLSLECTVEGTSNPNLYWYRQAAGRGLQLLFYSVGIGQISSEVPQNLSASRPQDRQFILSSKKLLLSDSGFYLCAWTLTGVETQYFGPGTRLLVL.

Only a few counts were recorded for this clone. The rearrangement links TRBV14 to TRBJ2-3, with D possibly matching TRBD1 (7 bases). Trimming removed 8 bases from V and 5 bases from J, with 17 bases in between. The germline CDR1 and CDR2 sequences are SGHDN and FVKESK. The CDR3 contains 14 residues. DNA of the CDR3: TGTGCCAGCGCGGGACAGAATTTCGAAGATACGCAGTATTTT. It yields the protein CASAGQNFEDTQYF.

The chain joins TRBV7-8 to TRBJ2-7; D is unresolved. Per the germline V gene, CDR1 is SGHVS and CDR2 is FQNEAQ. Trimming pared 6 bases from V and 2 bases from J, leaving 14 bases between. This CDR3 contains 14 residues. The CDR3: CASSQRTSTYEQYF. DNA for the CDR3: TGTGCCAGCAGTCAACGGACCAGTACCTACGAGCAGTACTTC.

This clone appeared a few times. The CDR3 loop is CASSLQEGGKNIQYF. The CDR3 nucleotides read TGTGCCAGCAGCCTACAGGAGGGGGGAAAAAACATTCAGTACTTC. This chain links TRBV6-6 with TRBJ2-4; the D call may be TRBD1 or TRBD2 (6 bases each). The CDR3 length is 15 residues. The germline V and J ends were trimmed by 6 bases and 4 bases, with 16 bases remaining between them. Per germline, CDR1 MNHNY and CDR2 SVGAGI (reference sequence).

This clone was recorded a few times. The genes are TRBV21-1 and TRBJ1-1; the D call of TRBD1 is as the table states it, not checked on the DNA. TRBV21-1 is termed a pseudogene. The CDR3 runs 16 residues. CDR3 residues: CASSDYTTGSLTEAFF. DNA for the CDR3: TGTGCCAGCAGCGACTACACGACAGGCTCTCTAACTGAAGCTTTCTTT.

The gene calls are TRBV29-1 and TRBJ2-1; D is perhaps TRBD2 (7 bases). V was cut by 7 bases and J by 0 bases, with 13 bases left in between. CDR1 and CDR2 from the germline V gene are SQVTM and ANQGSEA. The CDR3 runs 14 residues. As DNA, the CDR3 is TGCAGCGCGCCGGGGGGCAGCTCCTACAATGAGCAGTTCTTC. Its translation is CSAPGGSSYNEQFF.

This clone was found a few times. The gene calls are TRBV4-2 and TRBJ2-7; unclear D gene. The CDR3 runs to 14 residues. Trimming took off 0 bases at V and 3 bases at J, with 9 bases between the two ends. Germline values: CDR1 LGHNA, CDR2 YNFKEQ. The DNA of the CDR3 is TGTGCCAGCAGCCAAGAAGTCATTTTCTACGAGCAGTACTTC. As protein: CASSQEVIFYEQYF.

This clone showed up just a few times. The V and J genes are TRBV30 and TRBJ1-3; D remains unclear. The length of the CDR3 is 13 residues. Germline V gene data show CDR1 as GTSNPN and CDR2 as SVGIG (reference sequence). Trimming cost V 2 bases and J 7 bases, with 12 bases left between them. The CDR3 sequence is CAWSSNRGNTIYF. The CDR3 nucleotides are TGTGCCTGGAGTTCCAATCGTGGGAACACCATATATTTT.

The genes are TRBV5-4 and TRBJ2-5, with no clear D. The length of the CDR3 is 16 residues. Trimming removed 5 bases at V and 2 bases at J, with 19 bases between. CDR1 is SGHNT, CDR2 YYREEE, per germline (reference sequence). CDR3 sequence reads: CASSKHYGVGQETQYF. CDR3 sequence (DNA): TGTGCCAGCAGTAAGCACTATGGGGTGGGTCAAGAGACCCAGTACTTC.

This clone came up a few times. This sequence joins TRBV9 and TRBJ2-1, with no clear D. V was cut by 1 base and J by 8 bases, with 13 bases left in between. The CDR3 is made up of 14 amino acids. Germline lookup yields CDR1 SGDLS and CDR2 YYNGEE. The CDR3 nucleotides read TGTGCCAGCAGCGTAACCCCCGGTCCCGATGAGCAGTTCTTC. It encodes CASSVTPGPDEQFF.

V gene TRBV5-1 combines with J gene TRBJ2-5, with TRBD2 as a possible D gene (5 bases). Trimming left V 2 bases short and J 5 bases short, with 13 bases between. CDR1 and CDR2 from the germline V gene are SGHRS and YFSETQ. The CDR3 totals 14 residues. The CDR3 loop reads CASSFHSGLETQYF. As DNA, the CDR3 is TGCGCCAGCAGCTTTCACTCGGGGTTGGAGACCCAGTACTTC.